This TCR beta chain was profiled in a study of T cell responses to AZD1222 COVID-19 vaccine. Trimming pared 3 bases from V and 1 base from J, leaving 16 bases between. CDR1 and CDR2 (germline): SGHTS, YDEGEE. CDR3 length: 16 amino acids. Some clones are missing from TCRdb's copy, which holds only in-frame ones; the method was immunoSEQ multiplex PCR. The sample holds some 96,000 clones, about 88% seen once. This clonotype was sampled from an adult in good health. Sequences were derived from peripheral blood, sampled on day 0 of AZD1222 vaccination. The chain employs TRBV5-8 and TRBJ1-1; D might be TRBD1 (5 bases). The CDR3 bases are TGTGCCAGCAGCTCGATAGGGGAGGCGGCGAACACTGAAGCTTTCTTT. Translated: CASSSIGEAANTEAFF.